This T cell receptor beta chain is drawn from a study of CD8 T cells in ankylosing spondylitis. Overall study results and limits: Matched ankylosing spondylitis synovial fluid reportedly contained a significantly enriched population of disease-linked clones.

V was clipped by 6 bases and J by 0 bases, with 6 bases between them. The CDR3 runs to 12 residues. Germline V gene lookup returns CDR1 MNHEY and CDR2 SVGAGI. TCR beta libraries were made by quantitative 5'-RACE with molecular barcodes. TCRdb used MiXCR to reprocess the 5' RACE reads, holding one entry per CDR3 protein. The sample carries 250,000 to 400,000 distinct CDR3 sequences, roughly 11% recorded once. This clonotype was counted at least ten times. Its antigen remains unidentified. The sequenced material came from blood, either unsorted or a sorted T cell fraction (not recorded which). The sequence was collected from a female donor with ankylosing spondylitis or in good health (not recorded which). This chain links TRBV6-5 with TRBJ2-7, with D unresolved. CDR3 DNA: TGTGCCAGCAGCCAAAACTCCTACGAGCAGTACTTC. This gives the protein CASSQNSYEQYF.